What follows are 15 T cell receptor beta chains derived from one specimen sequenced in a study of shared clonotypes between healthy human individuals. The repertoire was sequenced with immunoSEQ multiplex PCR; TCRdb's copy has only in-frame clones and lacks some. The table lists some 1,600,000 clones, around 98% of them singletons. The sample consisted of naive CD4+ T cells sorted from blood. Documented subset: CD45RA+ positively selected. The receptors were gathered from a man younger than 45 in good health.

The J gene is TRBJ2-3, the V gene TRBV18; maybe TRBD2 (6 bases). Germline-derived CDR1 and CDR2 are KGHSH and LQKENI. V lost 1 base and J 4 bases, leaving 24 bases between the germline ends. The CDR3 spans 19 residues. This chain's CDR3 is CASSPRIGISGLNADTQYF. The CDR3 DNA reads as TGTGCCAGCTCACCACGAATAGGGATTAGCGGTCTAAACGCAGATACGCAGTATTTT.

The chain combines TRBV29-1 with TRBJ2-1; TRBD2 is a possible D gene (5 bases). There are 14 residues in the CDR3. V lost 6 bases and J 10 bases, leaving 22 bases between the germline ends. Germline V gives CDR1 SQVTM, CDR2 ANQGSEA. CDR3 in amino acids: CSVGSEPITPEQFF. The CDR3, as DNA: TGCAGCGTCGGTAGCGAACCGATCACTCCCGAGCAGTTCTTC.

This chain links TRBV15 with TRBJ1-5; 7 nucleotides line up with TRBD1. Germline lookup yields CDR1 LNHNV and CDR2 YYDKDF (reference sequence). CDR3 length: 16 residues. Trimming removed 4 bases from V and 4 bases from J; junction bases left unmatched: 10. CDR3 protein: CATSTATGAWNQPQHF. As DNA, the CDR3 is TGTGCCACCAGCACAGCAACAGGGGCTTGGAATCAGCCCCAGCATTTT.

The CDR3 nucleotides are TGTGCCAGCAGCTTAGGGTCGGGCAGGGCGAATGAAAAACTGTTTTTT. It translates to CASSLGSGRANEKLFF. This chain connects TRBV5-2 to TRBJ1-4; TRBD1 reflects the table's D call only, with no check against the DNA. TRBV5-2 is tagged as a pseudogene. CDR3 length: 16 amino acids.

The rearrangement joins TRBV5-1 to TRBJ1-1; D is uncertain. The CDR3 is 14 residues long. With 0 bases removed from V and 2 bases from J, the gap between germline ends came to 8 bases. Germline CDR1 is SGHRS and CDR2 is YFSETQ. This chain's CDR3 is CASSLERLNTEAFF. The CDR3 DNA is TGCGCCAGCAGCTTGGAAAGGTTAAACACTGAAGCTTTCTTT.

The CDR3 reads CASSPGLAGGNEQYF. Here the CDR3 DNA reads TGTGCCAGCAGCCCGGGACTAGCGGGAGGAAACGAGCAGTACTTC. V is TRBV11-3 and J is TRBJ2-7; 15 bases fit TRBD2. CDR1 is SGHNT, CDR2 YENEEA, per germline. The CDR3 consists of 15 residues. The V segment lost 5 bases and the J segment 5 bases; nucleotides outside the gene matches: 4.

Note on this clone: Different DNA sequences within this sample yield the same CDR3. The chain carries TRBV30 and TRBJ2-3; 10 nucleotides line up with TRBD2. After removal of 0 bases from V and 0 bases from J, the junction contained 0 bases not matched to a gene. Looked up from germline, CDR1 is GTSNPN and CDR2 is SVGIG (reference sequence). The CDR3 extends over 15 amino acids. CDR3 region: CAWSVLAGSTDTQYF. CDR3 bases: TGTGCCTGGAGTGTACTAGCGGGGAGCACAGATACGCAGTATTTT.

This sequence joins TRBV10-3 and TRBJ2-1; 8 bases line up with TRBD1. CDR1 and CDR2 from the germline V gene are ENHRY and SYGVKD. V shed 4 bases and J 10 bases; nucleotides not matched to a gene: 9. The CDR3 is made up of 14 amino acids. This chain's CDR3 is CAISGTGRQGEQFF. CDR3 nucleotides: TGTGCCATCAGTGGGACAGGGCGTCAGGGGGAGCAGTTCTTC.

The J gene is TRBJ2-1, the V gene TRBV11-3; D gene uncertain. V lost 3 bases and J 9 bases, leaving 9 bases between the germline ends. This CDR3 is 12 amino acids long. Looked up from germline, CDR1 is SGHNT and CDR2 is YENEEA. The CDR3 loop is CASSLGGTEQFF. CDR3 DNA: TGTGCCAGCAGCTTGGGTGGTACTGAGCAGTTCTTC.

The V gene is TRBV5-1, the J gene TRBJ1-5; D call uncertain. The germline V gene has CDR1 SGHRS and CDR2 YFSETQ. V was trimmed by 3 bases and J by 7 bases, leaving 11 bases between them. CDR3 size: 13 residues. DNA for the CDR3: TGCGCCAGCAGCTCTTTCCCAGAGCAGCCCCAGCATTTT. Protein product: CASSSFPEQPQHF. The variable domain in full, with the rest retrieved from reference TRBV5-1 and TRBJ1-5, is KAGVTQTPRYLIKTRGQQVTLSCSPISGHRSVSWYQQTPGQGLQFLFEYFSETQRNKGNFPGRFSGRQFSNSRSEMNVSTLELGDSALYLCASSSFPEQPQHFGDGTRLSIL.

CDR3 sequence reads: CASQVGIGELFF. CDR3 sequence (DNA): TGTGCCAGCCAAGTAGGGATCGGGGAGCTGTTTTTT. This chain connects TRBV25-1 to TRBJ2-2; the D is unclear. V gave up 8 bases and J gave up 7 bases, with 11 bases separating them. In germline, CDR1 is MGHDK, CDR2 SYGVNS. This CDR3 comprises 12 residues.

J is TRBJ1-5 and V is TRBV6-5; D remains ambiguous. The CDR3 is 13 amino acids. Germline assignment: CDR1 MNHEY and CDR2 SVGAGI. Trimming shortened V by 6 bases and J by 3 bases, and 9 bases separated the two germline ends. The CDR3 loop reads CASSRDHNQPQHF. The CDR3 DNA follows: TGTGCCAGCAGCCGCGATCACAATCAGCCCCAGCATTTT.

The rearrangement joins TRBV2 to TRBJ2-1, with no clear D. Trimming took off 5 bases at V and 9 bases at J, with 17 bases between the two ends. CDR3 length: 14 amino acids. CDR1 SNHLY and CDR2 FYNNEI come from the germline V gene. DNA for the CDR3: TGTGCCAGCAGTTATGACCCTGCCAGCAGTGAGCAGTTCTTC. Its translation is CASSYDPASSEQFF.

V and J are TRBV19 and TRBJ2-2, with 15 nucleotides matching TRBD2. The CDR3 extends over 17 amino acids. The trim removed 7 bases at V and 4 bases at J, leaving 7 bases unmatched. CDR1 is LNHDA and CDR2 is SQIVND in the germline V gene (reference sequence). The CDR3 reads CASNSGLAGGRTGELFF. CDR3 coding DNA: TGTGCCAGTAACTCTGGACTAGCGGGAGGGCGCACCGGGGAGCTGTTTTTT.

The chain employs TRBV5-1 and TRBJ1-1; the D is unclear. Trimming shortened V by 1 base and J by 1 base, and 5 bases separated the two germline ends. The CDR3 length is 13 residues. The germline gives CDR1 SGHRS, CDR2 YFSETQ. CDR3 region: CASSLWGNTEAFF. The CDR3 bases are TGCGCCAGCAGCTTGTGGGGGAACACTGAAGCTTTCTTT. The full variable domain, completed using reference TRBV5-1 and TRBJ1-1, is KAGVTQTPRYLIKTRGQQVTLSCSPISGHRSVSWYQQTPGQGLQFLFEYFSETQRNKGNFPGRFSGRQFSNSRSEMNVSTLELGDSALYLCASSLWGNTEAFFGQGTRLTVV.